The next 23 T cell receptor beta chains were all read from a single sample in a study of T cell repertoires in ileal Crohn's disease. Time point defined: neoterminal ileum biopsy at postoperative endoscopy, about 6 months after surgery. Produced via immunoSEQ multiplex PCR; TCRdb's table is partial and in-frame only. Of nearly 11,000 clones listed, around 74% are singletons. Sequencing was carried out using ileal tissue. These receptors were obtained from an adult with Crohn's disease.

This sequence joins TRBV6-4 and TRBJ1-1; maybe TRBD1 (6 bases). The CDR3 sequence is 14 residues long. Trimming left V 5 bases short and J 1 base short, with 11 bases between. Germline-derived CDR1 and CDR2 are MRHNA and SNTAGT. The DNA for the CDR3 is TGTGCCAGCAGTTTACAGGGCGAGAACACTGAAGCTTTCTTT. Protein sequence: CASSLQGENTEAFF.

The chain combines TRBV10-1 with TRBJ2-1; 12 bases are a match to TRBD2. Germline CDR1 WNHNN, CDR2 SYGVQD (reference sequence). The J segment lost 4 bases and the V segment lost 2 bases, leaving 0 bases of the junction unmatched. The CDR3 extends over 15 amino acids. The CDR3 sequence: CASSETSGGYNEQFF. CDR3 nucleotides: TGCGCCAGCAGTGAGACTAGCGGGGGGTACAATGAGCAGTTCTTC.

The chain is built from TRBV5-1 and TRBJ1-3; 7 bases line up with TRBD1. The CDR3 spans 17 residues. V shed 1 base, J shed 2 bases, and the junction held 9 bases outside the gene matches. Looked up from germline, CDR1 is SGHRS and CDR2 is YFSETQ. CDR3 in DNA: TGCGCCAGCAGCTTGAGGGTTGGTCAGGGGGCTGGAAACACCATATATTTT. It codes for CASSLRVGQGAGNTIYF.

This chain joins TRBV6-1 and TRBJ1-5; D remains ambiguous. CDR3 size: 13 residues. Germline CDR1 MNHNS, CDR2 SASEGT. The V end lost 11 bases, the J end lost 2 bases, and 13 bases lay between the germline ends. CDR3 loop: CAVAHGGNQPQHF. The CDR3 region has the DNA TGTGCCGTAGCCCACGGTGGCAATCAGCCCCAGCATTTT.

The V gene is TRBV9, the J gene TRBJ2-4; TRBD2 aligns across 8 bases. CDR1 and CDR2 (germline): SGDLS, YYNGEE. V dropped 4 bases and J dropped 8; count of bases not matched to a gene: 8. There are 14 residues in the CDR3. CDR3 in amino acids: CASSPERRGDIQYF. CDR3 sequence (DNA): TGTGCCAGCAGCCCCGAGAGGCGGGGGGACATTCAGTACTTC.

The genes are TRBV18 and TRBJ1-4; D perhaps matches TRBD1 (6 bases). Germline CDR1 is KGHSH and CDR2 is LQKENI. V dropped 3 bases and J dropped 7 bases, with 12 bases sitting between them. The CDR3 covers 14 residues. The chain's CDR3 is CASSPQGIGEKLFF. The DNA for the CDR3 is TGTGCCAGCTCACCCCAGGGGATTGGTGAAAAACTGTTTTTT.

The J gene is TRBJ2-4, the V gene TRBV20-1, with 7 nucleotides matching TRBD1. The length of the CDR3 is 11 residues. Trimming took 6 bases from V and 8 from J; bases not matched to a gene: 4. Per the germline V gene, CDR1 is DFQATT and CDR2 is SNEGSKA (reference sequence). CDR3 DNA: TGCAGTGCGTGGGACAGAGACATTCAGTACTTC. It is translated as CSAWDRDIQYF.

The J gene is TRBJ2-7, the V gene TRBV6-6; tentatively, D is TRBD2 (6 bases). CDR1 and CDR2 (germline): MNHNY, SVGAGI (reference sequence). Between the trimmed V and J ends, which lost 6 bases and 1 base, there was a span of 16 bases. The length of the CDR3 is 15 residues. This CDR3 reads CASSQRGGGSYEQYF. The CDR3 DNA reads as TGTGCCAGCAGCCAAAGGGGAGGAGGATCCTACGAGCAGTACTTC.

J is TRBJ2-5 and V is TRBV2; the D gene is possibly TRBD1 (7 bases). Germline CDR1 is SNHLY and CDR2 is FYNNEI. V shed 2 bases and J shed 2 bases, with 15 bases lying between them. The length of the CDR3 is 16 residues. CDR3 region: CASSEWRDSQQETQYF. As DNA, the CDR3 is TGTGCCAGCAGTGAATGGAGGGACAGCCAACAAGAGACCCAGTACTTC.

The V gene is TRBV6-1, the J gene TRBJ1-1, with D tentatively TRBD1 (5 bases). The germline V gene encodes CDR1 MNHNS and CDR2 SASEGT. V was shortened by 3 bases and J by 5 bases, with 25 bases between the two germline ends. The CDR3 totals 18 residues. The CDR3, as DNA: TGTGCCAGCAGTGATCGAGTTATAGTCAGGGCAGGGTGGACTGAAGCTTTCTTT. Translating it yields CASSDRVIVRAGWTEAFF.

CDR3 region: CASSEGIGGAYGYTF. CDR3 in DNA: TGTGCCAGCAGTGAAGGGATCGGGGGGGCCTATGGCTACACCTTC. This chain connects TRBV6-1 to TRBJ1-2; perhaps TRBD1 as D (6 bases). V lost 1 base to trimming and J lost 4 bases, with 13 bases between them. The CDR3 is 15 amino acids. Germline V gene sequence: CDR1 MNHNS, CDR2 SASEGT.

The V gene is TRBV10-3, the J gene TRBJ2-2; 9 bases map to TRBD2. Looked up from germline, CDR1 is ENHRY and CDR2 is SYGVKD. V was clipped by 2 bases and J by 3 bases; unmatched bases: 13. The CDR3 runs 19 residues. CDR3 DNA sequence: TGTGCCATCAGTGAGCCAGGGGGTCCTAGCGGGGCCTACACCGGGGAGCTGTTTTTT. This encodes CAISEPGGPSGAYTGELFF.

The chain is built from TRBV6-1 and TRBJ1-1; no clear D. Trimming took off 8 bases at V and 4 bases at J, with 8 bases between the two ends. Germline CDR1 and CDR2: MNHNS and SASEGT. The CDR3 is 11 amino acids. The CDR3 coding sequence is TGTGCCAGCGGGCACTTCACTGAAGCTTTCTTT. This sequence encodes CASGHFTEAFF.

J is TRBJ2-5 and V is TRBV11-2; D gene uncertain. Germline V CDR1 and CDR2: SGHAT, FQNNGV. Trimming shortened V by 3 bases and J by 4 bases, and 9 bases separated the two germline ends. The CDR3 is 13 amino acids. The CDR3 sequence: CASSFPGRETQYF. The CDR3 DNA reads TGTGCCAGCAGCTTCCCGGGTAGAGAGACCCAGTACTTC.

This clone was counted once. The chain employs TRBV20-1 and TRBJ1-3; 7 nucleotides line up with TRBD1. Germline V gene sequence: CDR1 DFQATT, CDR2 SNEGSKA (reference sequence). CDR3 length: 11 amino acids. Trimming at V came to 1 base and at J to 10 bases, leaving 1 base not matched to a gene. The CDR3 spells CSARGGQTIYF. In DNA form, the CDR3 reads TGCAGTGCTAGAGGGGGACAGACCATATATTTT.

The chain recombines TRBV19 with TRBJ1-1; D ambiguous. The CDR3 totals 12 residues. Trimming took 10 bases from V and 3 from J, leaving 12 bases between them. Germline V gene sequence: CDR1 LNHDA, CDR2 SQIVND (reference sequence). CDR3 residues: CATLFRDTEAFF. The DNA for the CDR3 is TGTGCCACCTTGTTCCGGGACACTGAAGCTTTCTTT.

The rearrangement joins TRBV18 to TRBJ2-7; possibly TRBD2 for D (6 bases). This CDR3 has 13 residues. Germline CDR1 reads KGHSH; CDR2 reads LQKENI. V was trimmed by 6 bases and J by 4 bases, leaving 13 bases between them. CDR3: CASSPYGGYEQYF. The CDR3 DNA follows: TGTGCCAGCTCCCCTTATGGGGGGTACGAGCAGTACTTC.

This chain connects TRBV7-8 to TRBJ1-3; D perhaps matches TRBD1 (5 bases). This CDR3 is built from 13 residues. Trimming removed 4 bases at V and 3 bases at J, with 7 bases between. Germline V gene lookup returns CDR1 SGHVS and CDR2 FQNEAQ. The DNA for the CDR3 is TGTGCCAGCAGCTCAGGGCTTGGAAACACCATATATTTT. This encodes CASSSGLGNTIYF.

V and J are TRBV5-6 and TRBJ2-3, with 11 bases lining up with TRBD2. This CDR3 has 16 amino acids. Germline assignment: CDR1 SGHDT and CDR2 YYEEEE. V dropped 4 bases and J dropped 3; count of bases not matched to a gene: 7. The CDR3 spells CASSLPLAGVTDTQYF. CDR3 nucleotides: TGTGCCAGCAGCCTACCACTAGCGGGGGTAACAGATACGCAGTATTTT.

This chain uses TRBV6-5 with TRBJ2-5; TRBD1 agrees at 7 bases. The CDR3 extends over 16 amino acids. V trimming: 0 bases; J trimming: 0 bases; junction bases outside the gene matches: 4. Germline values: CDR1 MNHEY, CDR2 SVGAGI. CDR3 region: CASSYSGQKYQETQYF. The CDR3 DNA reads as TGTGCCAGCAGTTACTCGGGACAGAAGTACCAAGAGACCCAGTACTTC.

V is TRBV2 and J is TRBJ2-5; possible D gene TRBD1, 5 bases. This CDR3 has 13 amino acids. Trimming took 6 bases from V and 4 from J, leaving 12 bases between them. Germline CDR1 reads SNHLY; CDR2 reads FYNNEI. CDR3 nucleotides: TGTGCCAGCAGCGTAGGAAGGGGAGAGACCCAGTACTTC. It specifies CASSVGRGETQYF. The variable domain in full, with the rest retrieved from reference TRBV2 and TRBJ2-5, is EPEVTQTPSHQVTQMGQEVILRCVPISNHLYFYWYRQILGQKVEFLVSFYNNEISEKSEIFDDQFSVERPDGSNFTLKIRSTKLEDSAMYFCASSVGRGETQYFGPGTRLLVL.

This chain connects TRBV27 to TRBJ1-4; 9 nucleotides agree with TRBD1. J lost 6 bases, V lost 6 bases, and 5 bases had no gene match. The CDR3 totals 14 residues. Germline CDR1 MNHEY, CDR2 SMNVEV (reference sequence). CDR3 in amino acids: CASRPGQGYEKLFF. The DNA of the CDR3 is TGTGCCAGCAGGCCGGGACAGGGCTATGAAAAACTGTTTTTT.

The chain is built from TRBV5-6 and TRBJ2-7, with 9 bases aligning to TRBD1. V lost 4 bases to trimming and J lost 8 bases; unmatched junction nucleotides: 7. Germline CDR1 is SGHDT and CDR2 is YYEEEE. This CDR3 comprises 13 residues. CDR3 nucleotide sequence: TGTGCCAGCAGCCTTCGGACAGGGGATAAGCAGTACTTC. This gives the protein CASSLRTGDKQYF.